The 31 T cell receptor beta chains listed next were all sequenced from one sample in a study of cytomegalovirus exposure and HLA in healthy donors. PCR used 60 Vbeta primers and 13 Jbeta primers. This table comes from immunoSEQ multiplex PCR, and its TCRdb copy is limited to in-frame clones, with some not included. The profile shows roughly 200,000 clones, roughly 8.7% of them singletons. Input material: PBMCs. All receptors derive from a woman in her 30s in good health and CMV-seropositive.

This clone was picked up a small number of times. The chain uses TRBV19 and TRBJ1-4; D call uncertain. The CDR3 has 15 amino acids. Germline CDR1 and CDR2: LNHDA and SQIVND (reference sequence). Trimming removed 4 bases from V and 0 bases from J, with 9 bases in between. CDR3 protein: CASSNQATTNEKLFF. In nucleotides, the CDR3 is TGTGCCAGTAGTAACCAGGCTACAACTAATGAAAAACTGTTTTTT. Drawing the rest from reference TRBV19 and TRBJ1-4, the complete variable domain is DGGITQSPKYLFRKEGQNVTLSCEQNLNHDAMYWYRQDPGQGLRLIYYSQIVNDFQKGDIAEGYSVSREKKESFPLTVTSAQKNPTAFYLCASSNQATTNEKLFFGSGTQLSVL.

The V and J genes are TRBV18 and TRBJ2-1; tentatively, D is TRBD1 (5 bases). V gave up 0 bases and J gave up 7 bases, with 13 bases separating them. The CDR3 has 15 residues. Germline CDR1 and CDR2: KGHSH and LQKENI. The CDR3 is CASSPPSKGYNEQFF. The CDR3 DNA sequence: TGTGCCAGCTCACCACCTTCGAAGGGGTATAATGAGCAGTTCTTC.

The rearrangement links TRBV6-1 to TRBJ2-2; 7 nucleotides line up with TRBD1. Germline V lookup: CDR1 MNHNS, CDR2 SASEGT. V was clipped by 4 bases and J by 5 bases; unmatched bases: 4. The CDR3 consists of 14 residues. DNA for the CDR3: TGTGCCAGCAGTGGGGACAGTTGGACCGGGGAGCTGTTTTTT. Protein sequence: CASSGDSWTGELFF.

CDR3 sequence: CASSLAGTGPRKGYTF. CDR3 bases: TGTGCCAGCAGCTTGGCCGGGACAGGGCCCCGGAAAGGCTACACCTTC. V is TRBV5-4 and J is TRBJ1-2; TRBD1 matches at 9 bases. V lost 0 bases and J lost 8; bases outside the gene matches: 11. The germline CDR1 and CDR2 sequences are SGHNT and YYREEE (reference sequence). This CDR3 comprises 16 residues. The full variable domain, with the rest looked up from reference TRBV5-4 and TRBJ1-2, is ETGVTQSPTHLIKTRGQQVTLRCSSQSGHNTVSWYQQALGQGPQFIFQYYREEENGRGNFPPRFSGLQFPNYSSELNVNALELDDSALYLCASSLAGTGPRKGYTFGSGTRLTVV.

CDR3 coding DNA: TGCGCCAGCAGCCAAGGCGGTAGCGGGAGGGCTTCAGATACGCAGTATTTT. Protein sequence: CASSQGGSGRASDTQYF. The gene calls are TRBV4-1 and TRBJ2-3; 11 bases are a match to TRBD2. CDR3 length: 17 residues. Germline V CDR1 and CDR2: MGHRA, YSYEKL. The V gene end was trimmed by 1 base and the J gene end by 4 bases; junction bases not matched to a gene: 7.

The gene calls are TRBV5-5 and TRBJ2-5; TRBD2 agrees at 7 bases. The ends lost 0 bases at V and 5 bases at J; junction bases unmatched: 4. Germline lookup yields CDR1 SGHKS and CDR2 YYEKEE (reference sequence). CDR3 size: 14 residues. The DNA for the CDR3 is TGTGCCAGCAGCTTGGTGGGGGGAGGGGAGACCCAGTACTTC. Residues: CASSLVGGGETQYF. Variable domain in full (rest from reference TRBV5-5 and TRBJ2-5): DAGVTQSPTHLIKTRGQQVTLRCSPISGHKSVSWYQQVLGQGPQFIFQYYEKEERGRGNFPDRFSARQFPNYSSELNVNALLLGDSALYLCASSLVGGGETQYFGPGTRLLVL.

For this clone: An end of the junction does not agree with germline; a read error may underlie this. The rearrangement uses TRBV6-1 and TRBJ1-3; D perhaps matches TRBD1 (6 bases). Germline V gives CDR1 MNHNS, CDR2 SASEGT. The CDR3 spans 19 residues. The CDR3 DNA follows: TGTGCCAACAGTGAAGCCGTGGACAGTTATACTCTCTCTGGAAACACCATATATTTT. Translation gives CANSEAVDSYTLSGNTIYF.

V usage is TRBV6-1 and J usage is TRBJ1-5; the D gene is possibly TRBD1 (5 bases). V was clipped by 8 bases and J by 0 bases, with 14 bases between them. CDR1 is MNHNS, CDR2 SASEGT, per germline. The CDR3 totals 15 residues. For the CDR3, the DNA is TGTGCCAGCGTTGTCACAGGATATAGCAATCAGCCCCAGCATTTT. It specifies CASVVTGYSNQPQHF.

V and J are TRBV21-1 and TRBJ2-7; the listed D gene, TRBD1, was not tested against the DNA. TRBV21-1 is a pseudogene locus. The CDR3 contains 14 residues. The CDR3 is CASSKTDRSYEQYF. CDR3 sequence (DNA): TGTGCCAGCAGCAAAACTGACAGGTCCTACGAGCAGTACTTC.

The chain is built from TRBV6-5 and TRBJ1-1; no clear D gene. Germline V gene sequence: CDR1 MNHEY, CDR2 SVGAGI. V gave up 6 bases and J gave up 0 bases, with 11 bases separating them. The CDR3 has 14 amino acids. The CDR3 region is CASSLDGLNTEAFF. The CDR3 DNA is TGTGCCAGCAGCCTAGACGGTCTGAACACTGAAGCTTTCTTT.

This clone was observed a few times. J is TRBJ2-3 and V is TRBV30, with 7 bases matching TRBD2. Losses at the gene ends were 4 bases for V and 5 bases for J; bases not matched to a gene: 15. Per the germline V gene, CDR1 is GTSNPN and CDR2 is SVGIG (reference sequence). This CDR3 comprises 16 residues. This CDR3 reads CAWTHRGRESGDTQYF. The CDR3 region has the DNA TGTGCCTGGACCCACCGAGGGCGGGAGTCTGGAGATACGCAGTATTTT.

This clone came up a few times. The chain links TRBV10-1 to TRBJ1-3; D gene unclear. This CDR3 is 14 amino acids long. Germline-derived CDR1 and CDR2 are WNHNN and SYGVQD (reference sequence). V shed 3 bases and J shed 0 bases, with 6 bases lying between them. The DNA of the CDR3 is TGCGCCAGCAGTGATGGCAGCTCTGGAAACACCATATATTTT. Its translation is CASSDGSSGNTIYF.

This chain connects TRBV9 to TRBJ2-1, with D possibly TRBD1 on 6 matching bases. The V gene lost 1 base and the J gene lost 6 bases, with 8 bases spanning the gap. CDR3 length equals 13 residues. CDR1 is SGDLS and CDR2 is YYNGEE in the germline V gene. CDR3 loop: CASSVLGGNEQFF. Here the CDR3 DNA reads TGTGCCAGCAGCGTACTAGGGGGCAATGAGCAGTTCTTC.

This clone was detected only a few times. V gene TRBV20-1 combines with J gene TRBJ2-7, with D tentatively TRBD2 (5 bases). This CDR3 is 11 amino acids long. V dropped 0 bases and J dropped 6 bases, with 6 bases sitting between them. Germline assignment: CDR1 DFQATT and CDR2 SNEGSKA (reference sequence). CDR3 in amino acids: CSAREGSEQYF. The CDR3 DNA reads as TGCAGTGCTAGAGAGGGGAGCGAGCAGTACTTC.

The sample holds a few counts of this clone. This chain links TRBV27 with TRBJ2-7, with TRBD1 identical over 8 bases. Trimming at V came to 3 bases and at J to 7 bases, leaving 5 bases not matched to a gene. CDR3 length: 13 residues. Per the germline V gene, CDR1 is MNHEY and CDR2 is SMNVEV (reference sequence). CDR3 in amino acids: CASSFDRGGEQYF. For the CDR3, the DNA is TGTGCCAGCAGTTTCGACAGGGGAGGAGAGCAGTACTTC.

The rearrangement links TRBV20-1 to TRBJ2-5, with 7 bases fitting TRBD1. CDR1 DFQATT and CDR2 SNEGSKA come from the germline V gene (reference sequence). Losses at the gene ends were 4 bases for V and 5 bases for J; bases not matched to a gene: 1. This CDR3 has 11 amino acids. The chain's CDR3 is CSAIQGETQYF. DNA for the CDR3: TGCAGTGCTATACAGGGGGAGACCCAGTACTTC.

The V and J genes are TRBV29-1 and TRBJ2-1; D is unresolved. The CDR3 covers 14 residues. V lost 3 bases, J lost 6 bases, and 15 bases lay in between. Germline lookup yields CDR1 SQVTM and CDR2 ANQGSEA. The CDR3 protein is CSVESRSNCNEQFF. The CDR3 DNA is TGCAGCGTTGAGAGTCGGAGCAACTGCAATGAGCAGTTCTTC.

DNA of the CDR3: TGTGCCACCGGGAGCTATACCAGCTCCTACGAGCAGTACTTC. It yields the protein CATGSYTSSYEQYF. J is TRBJ2-7 and V is TRBV15; tentative D call: TRBD2 (5 bases). Trimming took 8 bases from V and 0 from J, leaving 14 bases between them. The germline CDR1 and CDR2 sequences are LNHNV and YYDKDF (reference sequence). The CDR3 runs to 14 residues.

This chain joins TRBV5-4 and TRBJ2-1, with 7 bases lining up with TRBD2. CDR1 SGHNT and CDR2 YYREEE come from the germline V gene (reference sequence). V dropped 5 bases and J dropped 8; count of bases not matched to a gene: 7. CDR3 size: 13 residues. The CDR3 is CASRPTSSYEQFF. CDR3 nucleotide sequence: TGTGCCAGCAGGCCGACTAGCAGCTATGAGCAGTTCTTC.

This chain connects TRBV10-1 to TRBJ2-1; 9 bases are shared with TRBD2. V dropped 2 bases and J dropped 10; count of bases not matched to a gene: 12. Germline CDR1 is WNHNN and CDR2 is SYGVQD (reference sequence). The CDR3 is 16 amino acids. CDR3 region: CASSEITSGLPREQFF. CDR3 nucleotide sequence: TGCGCCAGCAGTGAGATCACTAGCGGGTTGCCCCGGGAGCAGTTCTTC.

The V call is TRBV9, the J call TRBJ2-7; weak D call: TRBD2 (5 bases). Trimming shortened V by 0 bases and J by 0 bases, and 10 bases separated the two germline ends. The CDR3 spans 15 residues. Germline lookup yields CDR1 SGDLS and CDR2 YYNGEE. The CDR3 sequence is CASSVGAGNSYEQYF. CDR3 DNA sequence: TGTGCCAGCAGCGTAGGAGCCGGGAACTCCTACGAGCAGTACTTC. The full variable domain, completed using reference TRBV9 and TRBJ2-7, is DSGVTQTPKHLITATGQRVTLRCSPRSGDLSVYWYQQSLDQGLQFLIQYYNGEERAKGNILERFSAQQFPDLHSELNLSSLELGDSALYFCASSVGAGNSYEQYFGPGTRLTVT.

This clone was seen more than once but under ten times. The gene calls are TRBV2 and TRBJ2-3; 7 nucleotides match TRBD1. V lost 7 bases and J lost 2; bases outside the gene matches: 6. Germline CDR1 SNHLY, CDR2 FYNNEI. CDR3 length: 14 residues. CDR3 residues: CASKVGGVTDTQYF. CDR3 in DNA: TGTGCCAGCAAAGTAGGGGGCGTCACAGATACGCAGTATTTT. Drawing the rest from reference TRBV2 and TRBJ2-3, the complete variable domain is EPEVTQTPSHQVTQMGQEVILRCVPISNHLYFYWYRQILGQKVEFLVSFYNNEISEKSEIFDDQFSVERPDGSNFTLKIRSTKLEDSAMYFCASKVGGVTDTQYFGPGTRLTVL.

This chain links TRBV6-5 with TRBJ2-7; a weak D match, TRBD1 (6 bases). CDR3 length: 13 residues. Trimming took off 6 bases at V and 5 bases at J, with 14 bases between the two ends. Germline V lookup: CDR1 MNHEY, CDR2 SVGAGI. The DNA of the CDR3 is TGTGCCAGCAGCTATTACAGGGCCCACGAGCAGTACTTC. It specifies CASSYYRAHEQYF.

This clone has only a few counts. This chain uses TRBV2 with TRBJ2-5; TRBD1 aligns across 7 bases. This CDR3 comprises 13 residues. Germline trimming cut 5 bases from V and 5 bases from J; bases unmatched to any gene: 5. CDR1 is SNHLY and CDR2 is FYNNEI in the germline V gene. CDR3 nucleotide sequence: TGTGCCAGCAGTCTCGACAGGGTGGAGACCCAGTACTTC. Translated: CASSLDRVETQYF. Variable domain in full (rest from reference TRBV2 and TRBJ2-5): EPEVTQTPSHQVTQMGQEVILRCVPISNHLYFYWYRQILGQKVEFLVSFYNNEISEKSEIFDDQFSVERPDGSNFTLKIRSTKLEDSAMYFCASSLDRVETQYFGPGTRLLVL.

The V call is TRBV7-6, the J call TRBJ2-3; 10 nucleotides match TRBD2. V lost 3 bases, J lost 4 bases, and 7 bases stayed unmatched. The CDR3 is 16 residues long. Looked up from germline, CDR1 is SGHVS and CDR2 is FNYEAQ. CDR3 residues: CASSFFRGTSADTQYF. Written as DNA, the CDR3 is TGTGCCAGCAGCTTTTTTCGGGGGACTAGCGCAGATACGCAGTATTTT.

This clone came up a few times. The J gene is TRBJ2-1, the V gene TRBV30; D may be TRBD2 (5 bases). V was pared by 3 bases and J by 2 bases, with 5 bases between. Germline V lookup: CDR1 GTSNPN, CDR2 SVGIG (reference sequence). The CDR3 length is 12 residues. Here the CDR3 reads CAWRRAYNEQFF. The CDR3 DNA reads TGTGCCTGGAGGAGGGCCTACAATGAGCAGTTCTTC.

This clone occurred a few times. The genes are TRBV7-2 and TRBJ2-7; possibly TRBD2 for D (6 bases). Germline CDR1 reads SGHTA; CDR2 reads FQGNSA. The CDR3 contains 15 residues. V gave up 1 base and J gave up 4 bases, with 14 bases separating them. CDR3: CASSLDLGGYYEQYF. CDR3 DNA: TGTGCCAGCAGCTTAGATTTGGGAGGTTATTACGAGCAGTACTTC.

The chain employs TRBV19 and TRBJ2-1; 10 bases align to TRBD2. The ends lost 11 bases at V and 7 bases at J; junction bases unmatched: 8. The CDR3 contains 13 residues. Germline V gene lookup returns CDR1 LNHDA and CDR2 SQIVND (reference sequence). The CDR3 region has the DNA TGTGCCTGCCGGCTAGCGGGAGAGAATGAGCAGTTCTTC. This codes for CACRLAGENEQFF.

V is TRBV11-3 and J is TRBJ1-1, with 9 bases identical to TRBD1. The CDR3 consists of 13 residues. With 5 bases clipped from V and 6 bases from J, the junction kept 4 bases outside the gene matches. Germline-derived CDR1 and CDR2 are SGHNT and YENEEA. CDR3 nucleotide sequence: TGTGCCAGCAGCCGGGACAGGGACCCTGAAGCTTTCTTT. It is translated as CASSRDRDPEAFF.

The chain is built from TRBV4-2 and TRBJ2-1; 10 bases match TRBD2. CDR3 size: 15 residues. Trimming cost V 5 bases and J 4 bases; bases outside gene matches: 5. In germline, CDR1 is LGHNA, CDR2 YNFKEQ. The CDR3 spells CASSIGTSVYNEQFF. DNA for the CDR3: TGTGCCAGCAGCATAGGGACTAGCGTATACAATGAGCAGTTCTTC.

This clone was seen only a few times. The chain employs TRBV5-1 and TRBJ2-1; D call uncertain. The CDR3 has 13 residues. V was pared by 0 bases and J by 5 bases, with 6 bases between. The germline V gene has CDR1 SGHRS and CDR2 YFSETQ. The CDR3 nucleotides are TGCGCCAGCAGCTTGGCACTCCACAATGAGCAGTTCTTC. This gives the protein CASSLALHNEQFF.